This T cell receptor (beta chain) stems from a study of circulating and synovial CD4+ cells in juvenile arthritis. Regarding the study as a whole: CPL and bulk CD4 samples differed at least tenfold in T cell genomes. These blood cells shared more CDR3 sequences with synovium than bulk blood. Some such blood samples were as oligoclonal as synovium.

The method was immunoSEQ multiplex PCR; TCRdb's version includes in-frame clones alone and lacks a portion of them. The table has roughly 32,000 clones, 90% to 95% seen once. In germline, CDR1 is LNHDA, CDR2 SQIVND (reference sequence). V was cut by 6 bases and J by 7 bases, with 13 bases left in between. The CDR3 totals 12 residues. To note about this clone: Antigen specificity is unknown.

V and J are TRBV19 and TRBJ2-7; D is possibly TRBD2 (5 bases). Sequencing was done on a sample of CD4+ T cells from blood. This TCR derives from a human donor with juvenile idiopathic arthritis. Here the CDR3 reads CASSNRPGEQYF. CDR3 DNA sequence: TGTGCCAGTAGCAATCGACCGGGGGAGCAGTACTTC.